This note documents a single TCR beta chain sequence. One end of the junction is discordant with germline, which a read error may explain. This record belongs to a study of Graves' ophthalmopathy and Graves' hyperthyroidism. Study information: The blood sample was drawn at first diagnosis and before any treatment.

The CDR3 consists of 11 residues. From germline, CDR1 is KGHDR and CDR2 SFDVKD. For repertoire sequencing, the TCR beta CDR3 regions were amplified from RNA transcripts. RT-PCR in the first round used HTBI primers; a second-round multiplex PCR followed. TCRdb itself ran the multiplex PCR reads through MiXCR, one entry per CDR3 protein. The sample records roughly 500,000 distinct CDR3 sequences, 13% to 15% being singletons. Material for sequencing was blood. The TCR was taken from a woman younger than 45 with Graves' ophthalmopathy. The chain is built from TRBV24-1 and TRBJ1-2; unclear D gene. The CDR3 protein is CAASDLRGYTF. CDR3 nucleotides: TGTGCCGCCAGTGATTTAAGGGGCTACACCTTC.